This TCR beta chain stems from a study of CD8+CD57+ T cells in acquired aplastic anemia. Overall study context: Sorted CD4+ and CD8+ cells yielded roughly 3 ug of DNA on average. As sequenced from healthy donors, CD4+ cells averaged around 11 million reads.

This clonotype showed up just once. What it binds is not known. Study outcomes and limitations: No significant patient-versus-control difference appeared in CD8+ Simpson's diversity.

Genomic DNA was employed as the template in profiling TCR beta VDJ and CDR3. MiXCR was run by TCRdb on the reads, yielding one entry per CDR3 protein. The sample yields 150,000 to 200,000 distinct CDR3 sequences, under 55% seen once. The junction had 12 bases not matched to a gene; V was cut back by 7 bases and J by 5 bases. Germline CDR1 SQVTM, CDR2 ANQGSEA. The length of the CDR3 is 14 residues. Source material: sorted CD4+, CD8+, or CD8+CD57+ T cells (not recorded which) from PBMCs. The source of this sequence is a human donor in good health. The V and J genes are TRBV29-1 and TRBJ1-1; 8 bases agree with TRBD1. The CDR3 is CSAEGTGGGTEAFF. CDR3 DNA: TGCAGCGCGGAGGGAACAGGGGGAGGTACTGAAGCTTTCTTT.